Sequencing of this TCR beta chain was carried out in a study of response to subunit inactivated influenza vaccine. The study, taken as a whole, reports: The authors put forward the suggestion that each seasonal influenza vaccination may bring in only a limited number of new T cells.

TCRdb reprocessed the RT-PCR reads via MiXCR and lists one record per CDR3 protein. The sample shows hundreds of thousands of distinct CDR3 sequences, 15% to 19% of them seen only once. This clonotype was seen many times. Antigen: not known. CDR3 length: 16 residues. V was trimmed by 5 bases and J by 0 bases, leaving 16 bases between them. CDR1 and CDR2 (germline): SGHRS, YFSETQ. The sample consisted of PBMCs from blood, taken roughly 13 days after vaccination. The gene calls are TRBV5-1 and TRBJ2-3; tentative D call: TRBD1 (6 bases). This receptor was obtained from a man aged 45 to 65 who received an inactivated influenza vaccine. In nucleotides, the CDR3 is TGCGCCAGCAGAAGATATTTGGGGGCTAGCACAGATACGCAGTATTTT. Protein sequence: CASRRYLGASTDTQYF.